A single TCR beta chain is shown here with its context. Its antigen is not identified. After removal of 9 bases from V and 0 bases from J, the junction contained 3 bases not matched to a gene. The CDR3 consists of 15 residues. In germline, CDR1 is LNHDA, CDR2 SQIVND (reference sequence). This entry belongs to a study of siplizumab effects on memory and regulatory T cells. General study points: The authors could not assign a naive or memory phenotype to roughly 80-96% of proliferating CD4+ or CD8+ clones. On average, about 70% of mappable alloreactive CD4+ clones were Treg-derived under siplizumab, against about 29% in controls. The diversity of naive T cells seemed greater than that of memory cells, and their alloresponse contribution seemed major.

Assays captured roughly 9.3 x 10^4 TCR templates per sample. Using immunoSEQ multiplex PCR, the repertoire was profiled, and TCRdb retains in-frame clones only, with some absent. The sample lists 45,000 to 50,000 clones, roughly 87% occurring once. This TCR derives from a human donor in good health. The gene calls are TRBV19 and TRBJ2-6; TRBD1 agrees at 9 bases. The sample consisted of naive CD8+ T cells sorted from blood. In DNA, the CDR3 is TGTGCCAGCCGGGACAGGGACTCTGGGGCCAACGTCCTGACTTTC. This codes for CASRDRDSGANVLTF.